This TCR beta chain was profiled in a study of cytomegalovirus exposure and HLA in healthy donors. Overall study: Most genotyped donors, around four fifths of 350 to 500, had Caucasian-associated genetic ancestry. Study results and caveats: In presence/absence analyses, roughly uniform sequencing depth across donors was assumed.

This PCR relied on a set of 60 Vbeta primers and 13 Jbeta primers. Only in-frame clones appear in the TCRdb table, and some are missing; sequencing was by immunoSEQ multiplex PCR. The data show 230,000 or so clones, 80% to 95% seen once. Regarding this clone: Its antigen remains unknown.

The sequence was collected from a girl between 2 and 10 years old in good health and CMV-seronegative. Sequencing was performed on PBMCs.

CDR3 loop: CASSGPRANYGYTF. The CDR3 DNA is TGTGCCAGCAGCGGACCCAGGGCGAACTATGGCTACACCTTC. This rearrangement joins TRBV9 to TRBJ1-2; possible D gene TRBD1, 5 bases. V lost 3 bases and J lost 2, with 11 bases in between. CDR1 SGDLS and CDR2 YYNGEE come from the germline V gene. This CDR3 has 14 amino acids.